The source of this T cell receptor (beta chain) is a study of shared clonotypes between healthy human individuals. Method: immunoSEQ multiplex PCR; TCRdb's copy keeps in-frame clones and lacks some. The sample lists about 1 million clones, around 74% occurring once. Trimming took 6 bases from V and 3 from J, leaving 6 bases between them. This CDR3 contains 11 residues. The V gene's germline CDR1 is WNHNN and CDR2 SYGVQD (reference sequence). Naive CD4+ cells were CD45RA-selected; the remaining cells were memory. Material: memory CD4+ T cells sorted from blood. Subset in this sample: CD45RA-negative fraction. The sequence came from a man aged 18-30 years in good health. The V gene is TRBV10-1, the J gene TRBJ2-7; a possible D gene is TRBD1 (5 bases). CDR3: CASSQGYEQYF. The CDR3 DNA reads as TGCGCCAGCAGCCAGGGCTACGAGCAGTACTTC.